This T cell receptor beta chain was identified in a study of cytomegalovirus exposure and HLA in healthy donors. Study results and caveats: Later analysis identified several of the most significant clusters that appeared linked to common viral pathogens.

Comment on this clone: Its antigen is unidentified.

Donors sampled were nominally healthy, though unrecorded immune exposures were likely. The V and J ends lost 4 bases and 0 bases, in that order; junction bases with no gene match: 11. The CDR3 is 19 amino acids. The V gene's germline CDR1 is SGHTA and CDR2 FQGNSA. Primers included in the PCR were 60 Vbeta and 13 Jbeta primers. Profiling relied on immunoSEQ multiplex PCR, and the TCRdb table lists in-frame clones only, not all of them. The sample lists around 170,000 clones; more than 75% were seen once. This chain joins TRBV7-2 and TRBJ2-1, with TRBD2 identical over 11 bases. The sequenced sample was PBMCs. The sequence came from a woman under 40 in good health and CMV-seropositive. This chain's CDR3 is CASSSPDSGGGSSYNEQFF. CDR3 nucleotides: TGTGCCAGCAGCTCCCCGGATAGCGGGGGGGGGAGCTCCTACAATGAGCAGTTCTTC.